This T cell receptor beta chain appears in the sequencing data of a study of monozygotic twins with inflammatory bowel disease. Germline lookup yields CDR1 MNHNY and CDR2 SVGAGI (reference sequence). This CDR3 has 13 residues. Addition of UMIs with a 6-nucleotide sample barcode was achieved by template switching. After re-calling the 5' RACE reads, TCRdb lists one entry per CDR3 protein, DNA absent. The sample table sets out about 380,000 distinct CDR3 sequences. Sequenced input: blood. This rearrangement joins TRBV6-6 to TRBJ2-1; TCRdb names TRBD1, which stays unverified in the absence of DNA. The TCR comes from a human donor with ulcerative colitis or Crohn's disease, or a healthy co-twin of an affected twin (not recorded which). The CDR3 is CASSTPRRNEQFF.